This T cell receptor beta chain is from a study of CD8 T cells in ankylosing spondylitis. The study's findings and limits: One TCR beta motif, made up of 7 or 8 highly homologous variants, appeared characteristic of ankylosing spondylitis blood.

On this clonotype itself: What it binds is not known.

TCRdb re-called the 5' RACE reads through MiXCR, storing one row per CDR3 protein. The sample contains about 700,000 distinct CDR3 sequences, around a fifth of which appear only once. The source is a male donor with ankylosing spondylitis. The specimen sequenced was blood, either unsorted or a sorted T cell fraction (not recorded which).

The CDR3 region is CASSLGGQGKSGEQYF. CDR3 sequence (DNA): TGTGCCAGCAGCTTGGGGGGACAGGGGAAATCGGGCGAGCAGTACTTC. The rearrangement links TRBV7-9 to TRBJ2-7; TRBD1 matches 10 bases. Germline CDR1 is SEHNR and CDR2 is FQNEAQ (reference sequence). The J segment lost 6 bases and the V segment lost 3 bases, leaving 11 bases of the junction unmatched. The CDR3 spans 16 residues.